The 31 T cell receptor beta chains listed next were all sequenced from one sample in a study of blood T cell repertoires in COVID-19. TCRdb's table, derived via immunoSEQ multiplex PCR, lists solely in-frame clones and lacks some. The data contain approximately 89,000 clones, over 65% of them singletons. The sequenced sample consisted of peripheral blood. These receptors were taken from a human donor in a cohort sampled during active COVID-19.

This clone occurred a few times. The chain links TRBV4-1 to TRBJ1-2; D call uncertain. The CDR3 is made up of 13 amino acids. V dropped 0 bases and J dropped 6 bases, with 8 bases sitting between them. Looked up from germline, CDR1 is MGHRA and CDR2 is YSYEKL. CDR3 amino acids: CASSQDNTHGYTF. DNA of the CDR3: TGCGCCAGCAGCCAAGATAACACCCATGGCTACACCTTC.

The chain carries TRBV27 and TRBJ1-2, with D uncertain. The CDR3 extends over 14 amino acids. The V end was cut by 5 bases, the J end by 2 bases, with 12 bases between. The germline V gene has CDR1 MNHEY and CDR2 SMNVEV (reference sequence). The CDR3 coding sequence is TGTGCCAGCAGTGCGGCCGGAACAAACTATGGCTACACCTTC. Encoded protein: CASSAAGTNYGYTF.

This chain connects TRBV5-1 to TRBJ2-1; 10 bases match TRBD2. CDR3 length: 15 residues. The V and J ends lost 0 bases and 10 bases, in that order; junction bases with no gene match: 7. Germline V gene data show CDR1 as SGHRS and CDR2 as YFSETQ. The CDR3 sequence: CASSLELAGVREQFF. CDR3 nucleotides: TGCGCCAGCAGCTTGGAGCTAGCGGGAGTTAGGGAGCAGTTCTTC.

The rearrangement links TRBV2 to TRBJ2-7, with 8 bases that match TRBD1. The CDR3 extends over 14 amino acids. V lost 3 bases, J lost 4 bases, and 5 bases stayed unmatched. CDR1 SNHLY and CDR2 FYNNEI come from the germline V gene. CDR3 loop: CASSDTGGRYEQYF. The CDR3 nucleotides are TGTGCCAGCAGTGATACAGGGGGGCGATACGAGCAGTACTTC.

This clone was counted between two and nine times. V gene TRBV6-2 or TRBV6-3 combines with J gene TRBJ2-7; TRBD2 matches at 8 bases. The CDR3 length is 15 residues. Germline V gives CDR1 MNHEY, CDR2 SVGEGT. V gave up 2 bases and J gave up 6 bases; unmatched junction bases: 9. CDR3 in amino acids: CASSYTGSGSGEQYF. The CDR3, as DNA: TGTGCCAGCAGTTACACTGGCAGCGGGAGTGGCGAGCAGTACTTC.

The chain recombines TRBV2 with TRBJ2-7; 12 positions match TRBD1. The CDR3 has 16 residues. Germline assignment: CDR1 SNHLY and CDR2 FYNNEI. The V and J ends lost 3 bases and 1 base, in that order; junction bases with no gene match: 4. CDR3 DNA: TGTGCCAGCAGTGAGCCGGGACAGGGGGCATCCTACGAGCAGTACTTC. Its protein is CASSEPGQGASYEQYF.

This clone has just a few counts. The CDR3 sequence: CASSWNQGASGANVLTF. CDR3 DNA sequence: TGTGCCAGCAGTTGGAATCAGGGGGCTTCTGGGGCCAACGTCCTGACTTTC. The chain carries TRBV6-2 or TRBV6-3 and TRBJ2-6; TRBD1 matches at 8 bases. The CDR3 contains 17 residues. Germline V gene sequence: CDR1 MNHEY, CDR2 SVGEGT. Losses at the gene ends were 4 bases for V and 1 base for J; bases not matched to a gene: 6.

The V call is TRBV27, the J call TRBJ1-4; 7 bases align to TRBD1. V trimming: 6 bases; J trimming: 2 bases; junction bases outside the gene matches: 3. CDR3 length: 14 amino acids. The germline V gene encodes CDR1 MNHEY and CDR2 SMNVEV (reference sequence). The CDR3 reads CASRPGQTNEKLFF. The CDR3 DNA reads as TGTGCCAGCAGACCGGGACAGACTAATGAAAAACTGTTTTTT.

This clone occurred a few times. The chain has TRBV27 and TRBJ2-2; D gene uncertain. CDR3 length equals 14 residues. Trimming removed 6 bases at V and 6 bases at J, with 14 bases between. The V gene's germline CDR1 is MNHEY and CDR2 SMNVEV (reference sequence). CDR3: CASSKLTQAGELFF. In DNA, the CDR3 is TGTGCCAGCAGCAAGTTAACTCAGGCCGGGGAGCTGTTTTTT.

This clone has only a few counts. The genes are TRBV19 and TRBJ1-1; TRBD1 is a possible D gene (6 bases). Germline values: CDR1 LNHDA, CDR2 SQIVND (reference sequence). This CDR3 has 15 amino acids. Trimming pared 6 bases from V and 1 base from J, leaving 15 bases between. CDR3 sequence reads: CASSLQGRGNTEAFF. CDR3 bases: TGTGCCAGTAGCCTGCAGGGGAGGGGGAACACTGAAGCTTTCTTT.

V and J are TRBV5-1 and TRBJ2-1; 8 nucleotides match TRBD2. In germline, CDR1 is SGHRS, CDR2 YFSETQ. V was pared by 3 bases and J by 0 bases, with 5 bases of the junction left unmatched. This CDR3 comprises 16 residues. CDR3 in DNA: TGCGCCAGCAGCTCCACTAGCGGAAGCTCCTACAATGAGCAGTTCTTC. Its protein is CASSSTSGSSYNEQFF.

The CDR3 loop reads CASSPRLAGGPETQYF. CDR3 nucleotides: TGTGCCAGCAGCCCCCGACTAGCGGGAGGCCCAGAGACCCAGTACTTC. This rearrangement joins TRBV5-4 to TRBJ2-5; 13 bases are a match to TRBD2. CDR3 length: 16 amino acids. V lost 4 bases and J lost 4; bases outside the gene matches: 7. CDR1 is SGHNT, CDR2 YYREEE, per germline (reference sequence).

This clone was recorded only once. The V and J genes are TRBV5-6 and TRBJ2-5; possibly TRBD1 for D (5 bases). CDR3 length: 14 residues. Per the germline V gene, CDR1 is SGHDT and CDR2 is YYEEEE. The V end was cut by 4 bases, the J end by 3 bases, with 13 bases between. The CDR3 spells CASSGAWAEETQYF. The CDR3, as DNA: TGTGCCAGCAGCGGGGCGTGGGCGGAAGAGACCCAGTACTTC.

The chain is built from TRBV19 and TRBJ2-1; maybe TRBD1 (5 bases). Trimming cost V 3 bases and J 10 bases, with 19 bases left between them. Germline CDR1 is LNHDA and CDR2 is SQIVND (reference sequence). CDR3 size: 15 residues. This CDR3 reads CASSISRVTTGEQFF. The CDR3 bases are TGTGCCAGTAGTATTTCCAGGGTCACAACTGGAGAGCAGTTCTTC.

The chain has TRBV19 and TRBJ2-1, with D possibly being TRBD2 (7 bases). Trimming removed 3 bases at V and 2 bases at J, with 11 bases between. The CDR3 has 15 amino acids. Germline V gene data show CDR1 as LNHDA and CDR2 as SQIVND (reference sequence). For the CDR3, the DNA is TGTGCCAGTAGTATGAGGGGGGGGACCTACAATGAGCAGTTCTTC. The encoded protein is CASSMRGGTYNEQFF.

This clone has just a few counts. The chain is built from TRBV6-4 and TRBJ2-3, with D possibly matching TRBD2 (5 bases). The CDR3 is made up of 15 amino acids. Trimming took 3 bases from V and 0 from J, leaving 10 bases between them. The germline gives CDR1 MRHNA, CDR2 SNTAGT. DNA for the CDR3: TGTGCCAGCAGTGAAGAGGGTCTGAGCACAGATACGCAGTATTTT. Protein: CASSEEGLSTDTQYF.

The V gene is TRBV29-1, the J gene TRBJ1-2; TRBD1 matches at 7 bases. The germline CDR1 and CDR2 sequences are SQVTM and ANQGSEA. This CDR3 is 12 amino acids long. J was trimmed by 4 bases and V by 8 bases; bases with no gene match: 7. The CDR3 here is CSTRQGLYGYTF. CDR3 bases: TGCAGCACGCGACAGGGCCTCTATGGCTACACCTTC.

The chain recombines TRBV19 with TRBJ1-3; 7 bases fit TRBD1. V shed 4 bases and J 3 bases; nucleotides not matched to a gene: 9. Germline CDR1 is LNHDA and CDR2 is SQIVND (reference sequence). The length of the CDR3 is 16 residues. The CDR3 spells CASSKLRQGSGNTIYF. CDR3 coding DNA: TGTGCCAGTAGTAAGCTCCGACAGGGAAGTGGAAACACCATATATTTT.

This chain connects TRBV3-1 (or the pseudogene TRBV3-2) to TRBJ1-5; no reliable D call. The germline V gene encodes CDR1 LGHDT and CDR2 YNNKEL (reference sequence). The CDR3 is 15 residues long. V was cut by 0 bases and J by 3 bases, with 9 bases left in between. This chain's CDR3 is CASSQDAEPNQPQHF. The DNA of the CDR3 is TGTGCCAGCAGCCAAGATGCGGAACCCAATCAGCCCCAGCATTTT.

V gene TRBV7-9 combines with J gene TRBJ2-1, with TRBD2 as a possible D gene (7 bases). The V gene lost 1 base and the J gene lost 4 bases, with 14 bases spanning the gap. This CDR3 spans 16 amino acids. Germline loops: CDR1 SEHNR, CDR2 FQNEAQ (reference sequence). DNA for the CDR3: TGTGCCAGCAGCTTAGGGCTAGGGAGGGGGTACAATGAGCAGTTCTTC. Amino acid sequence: CASSLGLGRGYNEQFF.

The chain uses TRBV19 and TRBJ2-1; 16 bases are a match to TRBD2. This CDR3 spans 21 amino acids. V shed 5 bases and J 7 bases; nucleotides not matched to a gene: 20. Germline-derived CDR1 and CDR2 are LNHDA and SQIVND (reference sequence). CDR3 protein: CASSDSLGLAGGTSSRNEQFF. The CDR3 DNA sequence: TGTGCCAGTAGTGACTCTCTGGGACTAGCGGGAGGGACGTCGTCTAGGAATGAGCAGTTCTTC.

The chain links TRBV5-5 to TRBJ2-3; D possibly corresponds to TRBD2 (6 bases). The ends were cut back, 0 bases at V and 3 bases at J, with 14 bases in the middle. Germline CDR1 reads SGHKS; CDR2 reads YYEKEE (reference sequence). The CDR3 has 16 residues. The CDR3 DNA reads TGTGCCAGCAGCTTGGTAGGGGTAGCGGTAACAGATACGCAGTATTTT. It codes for CASSLVGVAVTDTQYF.

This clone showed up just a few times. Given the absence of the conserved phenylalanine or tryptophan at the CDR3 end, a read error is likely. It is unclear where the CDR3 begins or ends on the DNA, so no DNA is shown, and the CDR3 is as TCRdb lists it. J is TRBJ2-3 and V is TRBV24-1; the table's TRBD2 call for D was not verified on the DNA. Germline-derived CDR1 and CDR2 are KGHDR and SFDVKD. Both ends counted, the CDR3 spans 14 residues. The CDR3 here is CATSDRLSICSGES.

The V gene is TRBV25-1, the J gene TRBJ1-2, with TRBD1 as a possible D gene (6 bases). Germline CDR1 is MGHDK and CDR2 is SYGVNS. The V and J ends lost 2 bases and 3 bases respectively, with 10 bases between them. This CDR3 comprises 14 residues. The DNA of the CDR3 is TGTGCCAGCAGTGAACACAGGGTAGACTATGGCTACACCTTC. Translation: CASSEHRVDYGYTF.

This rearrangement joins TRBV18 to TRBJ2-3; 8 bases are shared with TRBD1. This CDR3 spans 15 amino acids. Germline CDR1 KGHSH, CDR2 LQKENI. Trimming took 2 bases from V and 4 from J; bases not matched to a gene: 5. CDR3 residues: CASSPFQGAADTQYF. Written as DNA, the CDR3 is TGTGCCAGCTCACCATTCCAGGGGGCAGCAGATACGCAGTATTTT.

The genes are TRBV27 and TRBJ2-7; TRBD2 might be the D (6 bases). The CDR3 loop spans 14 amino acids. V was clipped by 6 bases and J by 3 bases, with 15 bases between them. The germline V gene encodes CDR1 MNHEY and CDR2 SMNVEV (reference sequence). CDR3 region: CASSSGLDIYEQYF. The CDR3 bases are TGTGCCAGCAGCTCGGGACTCGACATCTACGAGCAGTACTTC.

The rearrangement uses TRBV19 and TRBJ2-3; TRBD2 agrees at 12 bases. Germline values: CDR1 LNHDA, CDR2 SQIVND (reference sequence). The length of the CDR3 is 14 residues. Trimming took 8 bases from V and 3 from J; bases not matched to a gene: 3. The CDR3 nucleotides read TGTGCCAGTTCTGGACTAGCGGGAACAGATACGCAGTATTTT. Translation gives CASSGLAGTDTQYF.

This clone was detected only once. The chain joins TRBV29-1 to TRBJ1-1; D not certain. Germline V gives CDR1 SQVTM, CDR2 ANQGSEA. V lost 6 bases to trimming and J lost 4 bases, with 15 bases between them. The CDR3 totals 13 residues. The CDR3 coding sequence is TGCAGCGTGATCAGAGCGCTCGGCACTGAAGCTTTCTTT. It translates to CSVIRALGTEAFF.

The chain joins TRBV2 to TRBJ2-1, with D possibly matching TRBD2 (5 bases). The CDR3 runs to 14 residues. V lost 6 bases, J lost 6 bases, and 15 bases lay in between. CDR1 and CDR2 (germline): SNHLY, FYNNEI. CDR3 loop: CASRGTRGGNEQFF. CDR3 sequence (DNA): TGTGCCAGCAGGGGAACTAGAGGCGGCAATGAGCAGTTCTTC.

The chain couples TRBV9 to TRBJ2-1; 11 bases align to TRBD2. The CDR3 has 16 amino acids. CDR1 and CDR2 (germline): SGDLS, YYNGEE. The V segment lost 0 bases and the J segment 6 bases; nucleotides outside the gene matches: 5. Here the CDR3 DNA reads TGTGCCAGCAGCGTAGTGACTAGCGGGATAGGCAATGAGCAGTTCTTC. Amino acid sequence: CASSVVTSGIGNEQFF. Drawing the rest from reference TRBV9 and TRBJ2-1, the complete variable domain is DSGVTQTPKHLITATGQRVTLRCSPRSGDLSVYWYQQSLDQGLQFLIQYYNGEERAKGNILERFSAQQFPDLHSELNLSSLELGDSALYFCASSVVTSGIGNEQFFGPGTRLTVL.

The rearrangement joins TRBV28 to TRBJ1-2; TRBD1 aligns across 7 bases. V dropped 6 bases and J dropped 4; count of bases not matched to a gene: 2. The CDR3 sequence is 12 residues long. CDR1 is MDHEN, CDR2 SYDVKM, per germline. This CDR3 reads CASRRDSYGYTF. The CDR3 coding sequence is TGTGCCAGCAGAAGGGACAGCTATGGCTACACCTTC.